The rows below give T cell receptor beta chains drawn from one sample of a study of T cell changes during pregnancy in multiple sclerosis. TCRdb keeps only in-frame clones here, not all; method: immunoSEQ multiplex PCR. Of tens of thousands of clones listed, about nine tenths are singletons. Specimen: CD4+ T cells from peripheral blood mononuclear cells, collected in the first trimester of pregnancy. The receptors originated from a female donor in good health, enrolled as a control in a pregnancy study. The conserved cysteine and the conserved F or W are not part of the CDR3 here.

V gene | CDR3 protein
TRBV30 | AWSARQGVLTNLAYNEQF
TRBV7-9 | ASSLSTGRPF
TRBV5-6 | ASARGDVGNTIY
TRBV6-1 | ASSQTDSSYNEQF
TRBV7-2 | ASSPDRGQGYT
TRBV18 | ASSPPRQGTYEQY
TRBV9 | ASSPMGGPLETQY
TRBV7-6 | ASSPGTGGLGEQY
TRBV6-5 | ASSYKGAATGYT
TRBV28 | ASLSYNEQF
TRBV7-3 | ASSLSQATYNEQF
TRBV9 | ASSVAGAREAF
TRBV7-9 | ASSSRDRGPLG
TRBV28 | ASGETGQSSADTQY
TRBV6-1 | ASSMRGRSSYEQY
TRBV29-1 | SVERGSTEAF
TRBV6-1 | ASTLTDLYGYT
TRBV28 | ASSPQDRDINIQY
TRBV11-2 | ASSPGQGKEGGNTIY
TRBV7-3 | ASSRQGRVAVNEQF
TRBV23-1 | ASNTPGTATLKETQY
TRBV5-8 | ASSRGAGVSSYEQY
TRBV7-2 | ASSLGQNYGYT
TRBV7-3 | ASSLRPGQPNTEAF
TRBV7-9 | ATPRGGAASGNTIY
TRBV27 | ASSPSLALGANVLT
TRBV6-5 | ASRPGQGAWEQY
TRBV6-1 | ASSTTALPQDTIY
TRBV7-9 | ASTRVDRAVKLF
TRBV7-8 | ASSSTSRGTIGTEAF
TRBV7-2 | ASSPDRGEKLF
TRBV19 | ASTPVQGRGYT
TRBV5-1 | ASSPGDGNNYGYT
TRBV21-1 | ASSKGGRLSRDRTLEAF
TRBV10-3 | AIRDRPNQPQH
TRBV6-5 | ASSYRGPGTEAF
TRBV19 | ASSSERTGGRGGYT
TRBV11-2 | ASSLQGRVAF
TRBV18 | ASSPGLAGYQETQY
TRBV19 | ASSYGRITDTQY
TRBV7-9 | ASSSGLAGRVDTQY
TRBV5-6 | ASKPSGRSSYNSPLH
TRBV28 | ASSYQQGADTQY
TRBV7-9 | ASSLRPPGRSNEKLF
TRBV5-6 | ASSQGQYNEQF
TRBV20-1 | SAGGEGGYT